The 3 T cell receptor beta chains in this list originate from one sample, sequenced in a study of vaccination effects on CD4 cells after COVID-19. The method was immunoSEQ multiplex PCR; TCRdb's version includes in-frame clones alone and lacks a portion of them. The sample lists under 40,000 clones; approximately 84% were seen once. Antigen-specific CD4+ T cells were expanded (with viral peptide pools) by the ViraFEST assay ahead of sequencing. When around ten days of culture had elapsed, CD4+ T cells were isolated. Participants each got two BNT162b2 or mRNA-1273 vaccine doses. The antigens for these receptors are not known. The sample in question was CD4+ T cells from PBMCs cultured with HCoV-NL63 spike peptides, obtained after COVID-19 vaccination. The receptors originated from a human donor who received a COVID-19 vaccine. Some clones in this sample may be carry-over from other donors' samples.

This CDR3 reads CASSFDGRLNTEAFF. CDR3 DNA sequence: TGTGCCAGCAGCTTCGATGGACGGTTAAACACTGAAGCTTTCTTT. V gene TRBV5-8 combines with J gene TRBJ1-1; the D is unclear. Germline CDR1 is SGHTS and CDR2 is YDEGEE. The CDR3 has 15 residues. Trimming stripped 2 bases from V and 2 bases from J, with 13 bases between.

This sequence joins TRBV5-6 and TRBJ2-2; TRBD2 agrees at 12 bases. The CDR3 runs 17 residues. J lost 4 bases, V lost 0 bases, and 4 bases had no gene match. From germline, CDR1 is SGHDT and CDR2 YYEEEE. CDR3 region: CASSLGLAGARTGELFF. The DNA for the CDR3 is TGTGCCAGCAGCTTGGGACTAGCGGGGGCCCGCACCGGGGAGCTGTTTTTT.

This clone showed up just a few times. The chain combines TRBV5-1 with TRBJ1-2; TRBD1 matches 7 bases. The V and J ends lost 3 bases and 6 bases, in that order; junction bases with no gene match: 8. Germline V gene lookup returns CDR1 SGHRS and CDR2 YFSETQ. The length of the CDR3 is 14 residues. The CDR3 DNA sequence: TGCGCCAGCAGCTCTTTCGACAGGGAGCATGGCTACACCTTC. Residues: CASSSFDREHGYTF.